This TCR beta chain was found in a study of human T cells and chemical hapten exposure. Study overall: Patch tests put 0.01% DPC on the upper back, read at 6 days. Diagnoses of alopecia areata, totalis or universalis occurred in mostly female patients.

V gave up 6 bases and J gave up 8 bases; unmatched junction bases: 13. Germline V lookup: CDR1 DFQATT, CDR2 SNEGSKA (reference sequence). The CDR3 totals 14 residues. Regarding this clonotype: Its antigen remains unknown.

The library tagged individual cDNA molecules with unique molecular identifiers. TCRdb re-derived calls from the RACE reads in MiXCR, one entry per CDR3 protein. The sample records about 140,000 distinct CDR3 sequences, over 9.5% being singletons. Study-level results: Significantly greater numbers of large CDR3 similarity clusters came from expanded TCRs than from controls.

Time point given: patch test 2, 6 weeks after DPC sensitization. Treatment described: therapeutic diphenylcyclopropenone sensitization with weekly scalp DPC. The sequence came from a woman aged 45-65 years with alopecia areata. Some clones in this sample may be carry-over from other donors' samples. The J gene is TRBJ2-1, the V gene TRBV20-1; 7 bases match TRBD2. Sequenced here: whole blood, sampled in connection with sensitization to the hapten diphenylcyclopropenone (DPC). CDR3 protein: CSASTGRGGDEQFF. The CDR3 bases are TGCAGTGCGTCTACTGGGAGGGGCGGAGATGAGCAGTTCTTC.